Presented here are 15 T cell receptor beta chains from one specimen sequenced in a study of technical replicates of blood from several donors. Profiled with immunoSEQ multiplex PCR; TCRdb holds only in-frame clones, not every one. Among 74,000 or so clones listed, about nine tenths were seen once. Input material: T cells isolated from PBMCs. The receptors shown here come from a human donor in good health.

The chain combines TRBV29-1 with TRBJ2-7; 9 bases match TRBD1. The germline CDR1 and CDR2 sequences are SQVTM and ANQGSEA. With V trimmed by 5 bases and J by 2 bases, 1 base remained unmatched. The length of the CDR3 is 12 residues. In DNA form, the CDR3 reads TGCAGCGTTAGACAGGGGGCCTACGAGCAGTACTTC. Encoded protein: CSVRQGAYEQYF.

The chain links TRBV5-1 to TRBJ2-7, with 11 nucleotides matching TRBD2. The V gene end was trimmed by 2 bases and the J gene end by 5 bases; junction bases not matched to a gene: 3. The CDR3 is 14 amino acids. The germline CDR1 and CDR2 sequences are SGHRS and YFSETQ. The CDR3 nucleotides read TGCGCCAGCAGCTTTCTAGCGGGAGGAAACGAGCAGTACTTC. Its translation is CASSFLAGGNEQYF.

The chain is built from TRBV2 and TRBJ1-4, with D perhaps TRBD1 (6 bases). The CDR3 sequence is 16 residues long. The germline V and J ends were trimmed by 5 bases and 5 bases, with 18 bases remaining between them. Germline V CDR1 and CDR2: SNHLY, FYNNEI. CDR3 bases: TGTGCCAGCAGTTCTTCAAGGGGCAGGGGAAATGAAAAACTGTTTTTT. This codes for CASSSSRGRGNEKLFF.

This chain uses TRBV30 with TRBJ1-2; D remains unclear. The CDR3 has 12 residues. Trimming left V 0 bases short and J 8 bases short, with 10 bases between. Germline assignment: CDR1 GTSNPN and CDR2 SVGIG (reference sequence). CDR3 DNA: TGTGCCTGGAGTGTACTTCCGGGGGGCTACACCTTC. Translating gives CAWSVLPGGYTF.

This clone appeared a few times. The chain has TRBV10-3 and TRBJ2-7, with a tentative D call TRBD2 (5 bases). Looked up from germline, CDR1 is ENHRY and CDR2 is SYGVKD. With 7 bases removed from V and 6 bases from J, the gap between germline ends came to 10 bases. The CDR3 is 11 amino acids. The CDR3 DNA sequence: TGTGCCATCATGGGCAGCGGCGAGCAGTACTTC. This codes for CAIMGSGEQYF.

The chain joins TRBV10-3 to TRBJ2-1; 10 bases map to TRBD1. Germline CDR1 reads ENHRY; CDR2 reads SYGVKD. The CDR3 has 15 residues. With V trimmed by 8 bases and J by 5 bases, 9 bases remained unmatched. In DNA form, the CDR3 reads TGTGCCATCGGAACGGGACAGGGGTACCACAATGAGCAGTTCTTC. Translated, it gives CAIGTGQGYHNEQFF.

This sequence joins TRBV6-5 and TRBJ2-1; tentatively, D is TRBD2 (5 bases). The CDR3 is 15 residues long. CDR1 MNHEY and CDR2 SVGAGI come from the germline V gene. V was trimmed by 6 bases and J by 5 bases, leaving 17 bases between them. The CDR3 DNA sequence: TGTGCCAGCAGACACCGGGATCTAAATCACAATGAGCAGTTCTTC. Translated: CASRHRDLNHNEQFF.

This clone was counted a single time. The CDR3 nucleotides read TGTGCCAGCAGTCTAGGGGATGGGATCTACGAGCAGTACTTC. Translation gives CASSLGDGIYEQYF. The chain is built from TRBV5-4 and TRBJ2-7; the D gene is possibly TRBD1 (5 bases). The CDR3 extends over 14 amino acids. The V end was cut by 5 bases, the J end by 3 bases, with 15 bases between. From germline, CDR1 is SGHNT and CDR2 YYREEE (reference sequence).

The chain links TRBV7-3 to TRBJ2-7; tentatively, D is TRBD1 (6 bases). This CDR3 is built from 13 residues. From germline, CDR1 is SGHTA and CDR2 FQGTGA. Deletions cut 4 bases from V and 6 bases from J, with 13 bases between. This CDR3 is CASSSQGLGEQYF. The CDR3 nucleotides read TGTGCCAGCAGCTCACAGGGTCTAGGCGAGCAGTACTTC.

J is TRBJ1-1 and V is TRBV19; no definite D call. The CDR3 covers 13 residues. Trimming left V 5 bases short and J 2 bases short, with 9 bases between. The germline V gene has CDR1 LNHDA and CDR2 SQIVND (reference sequence). For the CDR3, the DNA is TGTGCCAGTAGTGTAACCAGTAACACTGAAGCTTTCTTT. It codes for CASSVTSNTEAFF.

This chain joins TRBV5-1 and TRBJ2-2; TRBD2 matches 7 bases. In germline, CDR1 is SGHRS, CDR2 YFSETQ. Unmatched junction bases numbered 3, after V lost 3 bases and J lost 7 bases. The CDR3 has 13 amino acids. In DNA form, the CDR3 reads TGCGCCAGCAGCTCAGGACTAGGCGGGGAGCTGTTTTTT. Translation gives CASSSGLGGELFF.

DNA for the CDR3: TGTGCCAGCAGCTTAGCTTCTCGTTACGAGCAGTACTTC. Amino acid sequence: CASSLASRYEQYF. J is TRBJ2-7 and V is TRBV11-2; D gene uncertain. V lost 1 base and J lost 4, with 8 bases in between. Germline-derived CDR1 and CDR2 are SGHAT and FQNNGV. The CDR3 has 13 amino acids.

The V and J genes are TRBV4-3 and TRBJ2-3; possibly TRBD2 for D (6 bases). The CDR3 covers 19 residues. Germline CDR1 is LGHNA and CDR2 is YSLEER. Deletions cut 1 base from V and 1 base from J, with 21 bases between. The CDR3 loop is CASSQVLLGRTLGTDTQYF. DNA of the CDR3: TGCGCCAGCAGCCAAGTTCTTTTGGGGAGGACCTTGGGCACAGATACGCAGTATTTT.

This clone was found a few times. The V gene is TRBV19, the J gene TRBJ2-1, with unresolved D. The V end was cut by 3 bases, the J end by 2 bases, with 8 bases between. This CDR3 is built from 14 residues. In germline, CDR1 is LNHDA, CDR2 SQIVND (reference sequence). CDR3: CASSIIDTYNEQFF. The DNA for the CDR3 is TGTGCCAGTAGTATTATAGACACCTACAATGAGCAGTTCTTC.

V is TRBV11-2 and J is TRBJ2-3; 9 bases fit TRBD2. The junction had 2 bases not matched to a gene; V was cut back by 3 bases and J by 1 base. The CDR3 spans 15 residues. Germline V lookup: CDR1 SGHAT, CDR2 FQNNGV. The CDR3 loop is CASSFWTSGTDTQYF. The CDR3 nucleotides are TGTGCCAGCAGCTTTTGGACTAGCGGCACAGATACGCAGTATTTT.